This passage covers 21 T cell receptor beta chains from one sample sequenced in a study of immune cell composition in non-small cell lung cancer. Sequenced by immunoSEQ multiplex PCR; TCRdb stores in-frame clones only, minus some. The data show under 3,000 clones, approximately 77% seen once. Normal lung sampling was at least 3 cm from the tumour, as distant as possible. Material for sequencing was non-adjacent lung tissue. The receptors derive from a human donor with non-small cell lung cancer.

The rearrangement links TRBV7-9 to TRBJ1-3; D perhaps matches TRBD1 (5 bases). Looked up from germline, CDR1 is SEHNR and CDR2 is FQNEAQ (reference sequence). The CDR3 consists of 14 residues. Trimming stripped 5 bases from V and 2 bases from J, with 10 bases between. CDR3 nucleotide sequence: TGTGCCAGCAGCCCCGGGGGGGCTGGAAACACCATATATTTT. Translated, it gives CASSPGGAGNTIYF.

This rearrangement joins TRBV2 to TRBJ2-3; D may be TRBD1 (6 bases). The CDR3 runs to 12 residues. Germline CDR1 SNHLY, CDR2 FYNNEI. Trimming cost V 7 bases and J 8 bases, with 13 bases left between them. The CDR3, as DNA: TGTGCCAGCAAGGGGGACCGGGGTACGCAGTATTTT. This encodes CASKGDRGTQYF.

In its sample, this clone was seen once. The rearrangement links TRBV29-1 to TRBJ2-1, with D possibly being TRBD1 (6 bases). V gave up 6 bases and J gave up 4 bases, with 13 bases separating them. The CDR3 sequence is 13 residues long. Germline CDR1 and CDR2: SQVTM and ANQGSEA. CDR3 sequence: CSVGDIFYNEQFF. The DNA for the CDR3 is TGCAGCGTCGGGGACATATTTTACAATGAGCAGTTCTTC.

This CDR3 reads CASSLGQNQPQHF. CDR3 coding DNA: TGCGCCAGCAGCTTGGGACAGAATCAGCCCCAGCATTTT. The chain joins TRBV5-1 to TRBJ1-5, with D maybe TRBD1 (5 bases). V lost 0 bases, J lost 4 bases, and 5 bases lay in between. There are 13 residues in the CDR3. Germline V gene data show CDR1 as SGHRS and CDR2 as YFSETQ.

This clone was detected only a few times. The chain joins TRBV2 to TRBJ2-1; the match to TRBD2 covers 10 bases. This CDR3 spans 11 amino acids. With V trimmed by 5 bases and J by 13 bases, 2 bases remained unmatched. Germline V gives CDR1 SNHLY, CDR2 FYNNEI. CDR3 protein: CASSSSGRQFF. In nucleotides, the CDR3 is TGTGCCAGCAGTTCTAGCGGGAGACAGTTCTTC.

The chain recombines TRBV9 with TRBJ2-2, with 11 bases matching TRBD2. The germline CDR1 and CDR2 sequences are SGDLS and YYNGEE. The CDR3 totals 15 residues. The trim removed 4 bases at V and 6 bases at J, leaving 5 bases unmatched. The DNA for the CDR3 is TGTGCCAGCAGCCTACTAGCGGGGGACCCCGGGGAGCTGTTTTTT. Translation gives CASSLLAGDPGELFF.

This clone was seen a single time. The chain carries TRBV14 and TRBJ1-2; the match to TRBD1 covers 8 bases. CDR3 length: 15 residues. The junction had 5 bases not matched to a gene; V was cut back by 1 base and J by 4 bases. Per the germline V gene, CDR1 is SGHDN and CDR2 is FVKESK. The CDR3: CASSQGATGVYGYTF. The DNA for the CDR3 is TGTGCCAGCAGCCAAGGAGCGACAGGGGTCTATGGCTACACCTTC.

The rearrangement links TRBV30 to TRBJ2-1; D is unclear. Germline V gene data show CDR1 as GTSNPN and CDR2 as SVGIG (reference sequence). CDR3 length: 14 residues. The V gene lost 0 bases and the J gene lost 8 bases, with 14 bases spanning the gap. The CDR3 bases are TGTGCCTGGAGTGTATCCAATGGGCGCTATGAGCAGTTCTTC. This gives the protein CAWSVSNGRYEQFF.

The chain joins TRBV11-1 to TRBJ1-6, with 7 positions matching TRBD1. The CDR3 consists of 16 residues. Germline CDR1 and CDR2: SGHAT and FQDESV (reference sequence). Trimming at V came to 5 bases and at J to 6 bases, leaving 10 bases not matched to a gene. CDR3 sequence: CASSRGQRVTNSPLHF. DNA for the CDR3: TGTGCCAGCAGCCGGGGACAGCGAGTAACTAATTCACCCCTCCACTTT.

V is TRBV12-5 and J is TRBJ2-5; 15 bases agree with TRBD2. CDR1 and CDR2 from the germline V gene are LGHNT and FRNRAP. CDR3 length: 17 residues. V shed 1 base, J shed 5 bases, and the junction held 5 bases outside the gene matches. The CDR3 loop reads CASGLGTSGGAMETQYF. The CDR3 bases are TGTGCTAGTGGTTTGGGGACTAGCGGGGGGGCCATGGAGACCCAGTACTTC.

V and J are TRBV2 and TRBJ2-2, with TRBD1 matching over 7 bases. CDR3 length: 14 amino acids. Per germline, CDR1 SNHLY and CDR2 FYNNEI. The ends lost 9 bases at V and 0 bases at J; junction bases unmatched: 4. CDR3: CARGTVANTGELFF. The CDR3 DNA reads as TGTGCCAGGGGGACAGTCGCGAACACCGGGGAGCTGTTTTTT.

The rearrangement links TRBV2 to TRBJ2-1; 7 positions match TRBD2. Looked up from germline, CDR1 is SNHLY and CDR2 is FYNNEI. The CDR3 has 14 amino acids. Trimming removed 6 bases from V and 5 bases from J; junction bases left unmatched: 7. CDR3 residues: CASSGLEINNEQFF. The CDR3 nucleotides read TGTGCCAGCAGCGGACTAGAAATAAACAATGAGCAGTTCTTC.

The genes are TRBV10-3 and TRBJ2-3; the match to TRBD2 covers 12 bases. CDR1 ENHRY and CDR2 SYGVKD come from the germline V gene. This CDR3 has 16 amino acids. Unmatched junction bases numbered 2, after V lost 4 bases and J lost 0 bases. Here the CDR3 DNA reads TGTGCCATCAGTGGGACTAGCGGGGCTAGCACAGATACGCAGTATTTT. This sequence encodes CAISGTSGASTDTQYF.

CDR3 sequence (DNA): TGCAGCGTTGAGGGGGACTTAGTGGAGCCTGAAGCTTTCTTT. Amino acid sequence: CSVEGDLVEPEAFF. The rearrangement joins TRBV29-1 to TRBJ1-1; TRBD1 might be the D (5 bases). Germline CDR1 SQVTM, CDR2 ANQGSEA. V gave up 3 bases and J gave up 6 bases, with 17 bases separating them. CDR3 length: 14 amino acids.

CDR3 nucleotide sequence: TGTGCCAGCAGCTTGGTAGGTAGCGGGAGGAGTGAGCAGTTCTTC. Protein sequence: CASSLVGSGRSEQFF. J is TRBJ2-1 and V is TRBV5-4; 10 nucleotides match TRBD2. V lost 0 bases to trimming and J lost 9 bases; unmatched junction nucleotides: 6. Germline loops: CDR1 SGHNT, CDR2 YYREEE (reference sequence). The CDR3 has 15 residues. The full variable domain, with the rest looked up from reference TRBV5-4 and TRBJ2-1, is ETGVTQSPTHLIKTRGQQVTLRCSSQSGHNTVSWYQQALGQGPQFIFQYYREEENGRGNFPPRFSGLQFPNYSSELNVNALELDDSALYLCASSLVGSGRSEQFFGPGTRLTVL.

The chain combines TRBV5-1 with TRBJ2-7; TRBD1 aligns across 8 bases. Germline CDR1 is SGHRS and CDR2 is YFSETQ. Unmatched junction bases numbered 9, after V lost 4 bases and J lost 3 bases. The CDR3 sequence is 15 residues long. The CDR3 DNA sequence: TGCGCCAGCAGCACCCAGGGGGCGAGTTTCTACGAGCAGTACTTC. Encoded protein: CASSTQGASFYEQYF.

The sample holds a few counts of this clone. The chain recombines TRBV5-1 with TRBJ2-6, with 8 bases aligning to TRBD2. The CDR3 contains 17 residues. Germline loops: CDR1 SGHRS, CDR2 YFSETQ. V was clipped by 0 bases and J by 2 bases; unmatched bases: 4. The CDR3 loop is CASSLVSGVAGANVLTF. DNA of the CDR3: TGCGCCAGCAGCTTGGTTAGCGGGGTCGCTGGGGCCAACGTCCTGACTTTC.

The rearrangement uses TRBV19 and TRBJ1-1, with 7 bases matching TRBD1. Germline trimming cut 5 bases from V and 4 bases from J; bases unmatched to any gene: 10. Germline CDR1 reads LNHDA; CDR2 reads SQIVND (reference sequence). The CDR3 consists of 15 residues. The DNA for the CDR3 is TGTGCCAGTAGTGAAATGGACAGGCCTTTCACTGAAGCTTTCTTT. The encoded protein is CASSEMDRPFTEAFF.

The rearrangement uses TRBV7-9 and TRBJ1-2; possibly TRBD1 for D (5 bases). The CDR3 length is 15 residues. Germline lookup yields CDR1 SEHNR and CDR2 FQNEAQ (reference sequence). V lost 4 bases and J 2 bases, leaving 14 bases between the germline ends. The CDR3 here is CASSWGGLDNYGYTF. CDR3 DNA: TGTGCCAGCAGCTGGGGGGGGTTGGACAACTATGGCTACACCTTC. Full variable domain (remainder filled in from reference TRBV7-9 and TRBJ1-2): DTGVSQNPRHKITKRGQNVTFRCDPISEHNRLYWYRQTLGQGPEFLTYFQNEAQLEKSRLLSDRFSAERPKGSFSTLEIQRTEQGDSAMYLCASSWGGLDNYGYTFGSGTRLTVV.

The CDR3 protein is CASSRGGGANIQYF. For the CDR3, the DNA is TGTGCCAGCAGCCGTGGTGGGGGCGCAAACATTCAGTACTTC. The rearrangement links TRBV7-9 to TRBJ2-4, with a weak D call TRBD1 (6 bases). CDR1 and CDR2 (germline): SEHNR, FQNEAQ (reference sequence). The CDR3 has 14 amino acids. Trimming took 5 bases from V and 6 from J, leaving 14 bases between them.

The chain combines TRBV30 with TRBJ1-6; TRBD1 agrees at 9 bases. CDR3 size: 13 residues. Germline CDR1 and CDR2: GTSNPN and SVGIG (reference sequence). The trim removed 5 bases at V and 7 bases at J, leaving 3 bases unmatched. In nucleotides, the CDR3 is TGTGCCTGGGGGGACAGGGTGAATTCACCCCTCCACTTT. Translating gives CAWGDRVNSPLHF.